Sequencing of this TCR beta chain was carried out in a study of T cell changes during pregnancy in multiple sclerosis. With V trimmed by 0 bases and J by 10 bases, 6 bases remained unmatched. Looked up from germline, CDR1 is WNHNN and CDR2 is SYGVQD (reference sequence). This CDR3 has 14 amino acids. The table came from immunoSEQ multiplex PCR; TCRdb's copy has only in-frame clones and leaves some out. Of 58,000 or so clones in the sample, approximately 91% were seen once. The TCR was taken from a female donor with multiple sclerosis, enrolled in a pregnancy study. This chain joins TRBV10-1 and TRBJ1-2; 9 bases are a match to TRBD1. The sample here was peripheral blood, taken after pregnancy. The CDR3 loop reads CASSESRTGADYTF. The CDR3 bases are TGCGCCAGCAGTGAGTCCCGGACAGGGGCTGACTACACCTTC.